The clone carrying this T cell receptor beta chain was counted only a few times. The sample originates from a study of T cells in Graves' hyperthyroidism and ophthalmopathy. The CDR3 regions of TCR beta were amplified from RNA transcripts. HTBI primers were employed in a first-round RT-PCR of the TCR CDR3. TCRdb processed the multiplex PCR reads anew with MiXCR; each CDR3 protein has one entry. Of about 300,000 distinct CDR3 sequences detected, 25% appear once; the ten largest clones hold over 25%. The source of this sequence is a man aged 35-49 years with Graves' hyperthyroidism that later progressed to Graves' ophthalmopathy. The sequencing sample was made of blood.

This chain's CDR3 is CASTQNSSNQPQHF. CDR3 DNA sequence: TGTGCCAGCACCCAGAACAGTTCCAATCAGCCCCAGCATTTT. This chain connects TRBV6-1 to TRBJ1-5; D unclear. CDR1 is MNHNS and CDR2 is SASEGT in the germline V gene. With 7 bases removed from V and 3 bases from J, the gap between germline ends came to 13 bases. This CDR3 spans 14 amino acids.